This T cell receptor (beta chain) was observed in a study of graft-versus-host responses after intestinal transplantation. TCRdb keeps only in-frame clones here, not all; method: immunoSEQ multiplex PCR. The sample yields tens of thousands of clones, about 95% seen once. CDR1 and CDR2 from the germline V gene are MNHEY and SVGAGI. The CDR3 consists of 13 residues. V lost 6 bases and J lost 0, with 8 bases in between. A remark on this clone: The antigen is undetermined.

Findings and limits, study-wide: Graft-versus-host to host-versus-graft clonal ratios in allografts were high in patients with graft-donor T cell macrochimerism.

The genes are TRBV6-5 and TRBJ1-1; D gene uncertain. The source of this sequence is a human donor who was the organ donor for an intestinal transplant. Sequenced material: unstimulated CD8+ T cells sorted from spleen or lymph node cells, taken before transplant. The CDR3 loop reads CASRDGVNTEAFF. In DNA, the CDR3 is TGTGCCAGCAGGGATGGGGTGAACACTGAAGCTTTCTTT.